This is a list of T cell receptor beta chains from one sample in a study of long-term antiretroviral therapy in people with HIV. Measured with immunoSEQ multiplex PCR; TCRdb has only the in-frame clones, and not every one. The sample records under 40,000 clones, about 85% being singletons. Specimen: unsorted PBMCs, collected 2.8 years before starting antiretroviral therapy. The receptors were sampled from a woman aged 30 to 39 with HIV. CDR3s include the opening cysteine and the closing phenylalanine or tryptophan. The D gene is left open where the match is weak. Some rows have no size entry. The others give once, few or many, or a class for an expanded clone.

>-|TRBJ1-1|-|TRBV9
TGTGCCAGCAGCGTAGGTCCAGCGAACACTGAAGCTTTCTTT
CASSVGPANTEAFF
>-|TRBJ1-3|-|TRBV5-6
TGTGCCAGCAGCTTTTGGACAGCCGGAAACACCATATATTTT
CASSFWTAGNTIYF
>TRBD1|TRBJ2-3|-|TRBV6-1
TGTGCCAGCAGTGACACAGGGGGAGATACGCAGTATTTT
CASSDTGGDTQYF
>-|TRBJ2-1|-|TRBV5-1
TGCGCCAGCAGCTTCGAGAGCCCCTACAATGAGCAGTTCTTC
CASSFESPYNEQFF
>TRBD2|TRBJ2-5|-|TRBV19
TGTGCCAGTAGTATAGGTCCTAGCGGGGGGTGGGAGACCCAGTACTTC
CASSIGPSGGWETQYF
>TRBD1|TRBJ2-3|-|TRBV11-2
TGTGCCAGCAGCGTCGACAGGGGGAGCACAGATACGCAGTATTTT
CASSVDRGSTDTQYF
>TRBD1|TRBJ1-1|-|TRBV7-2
TGTGCCAGCAGCGTCAAGCCGGGACAGGGAGCTTTCTTT
CASSVKPGQGAFF
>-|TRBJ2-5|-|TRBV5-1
TGCGCCAGCAGCTTGTATTCGGTCCAGGAGACCCAGTACTTC
CASSLYSVQETQYF
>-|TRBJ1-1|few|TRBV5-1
TGCGCCAGCAGCCCCCAAACAGGGTCGGTTGAGGCTTTCTTT
CASSPQTGSVEAFF
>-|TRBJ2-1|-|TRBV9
TGTGCCAGCAGCGTAGGGTTGGTAGTCAATAATGAGCAGTTCTTC
CASSVGLVVNNEQFF
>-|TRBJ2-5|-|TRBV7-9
TGTGCCAGCAGCCCTACGCTAGGGTTGGGAGAGACCCAGTACTTC
CASSPTLGLGETQYF
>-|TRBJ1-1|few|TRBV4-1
TGCGCCAGCAGCCAAGGAGATCGGGACACTGAAGCTTTCTTT
CASSQGDRDTEAFF
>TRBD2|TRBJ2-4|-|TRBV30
TGTGCCTGGAGTGCGACTAGCGGGGTTTCGGTCAAAAACATTCAGTACTTC
CAWSATSGVSVKNIQYF
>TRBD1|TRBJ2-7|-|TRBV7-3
TGTGCCAGCAGCTGGGGACAGGCATACGAGCAGTACTTC
CASSWGQAYEQYF
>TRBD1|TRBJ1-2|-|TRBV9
TGTGCCAGCAGCGCCAGCGCAGGGGGTAATGGCTACACCTTC
CASSASAGGNGYTF
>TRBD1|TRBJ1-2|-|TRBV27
TGTGCCAGCAGTTCACCCAGACAGGGACACTATGGCTACACCTTC
CASSSPRQGHYGYTF
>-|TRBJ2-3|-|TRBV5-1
TGCGCCAGCAGCTCCCAGGGGTTTAGCACAGATACGCAGTATTTT
CASSSQGFSTDTQYF
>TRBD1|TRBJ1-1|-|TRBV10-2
TGCGCCACACTCGACAGGGGAGAGACTGAAGCTTTCTTT
CATLDRGETEAFF
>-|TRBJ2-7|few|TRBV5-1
TGCGCCAGCAGCTTGGAAAAGGGATTCGCCTACGAGCAGTACTTC
CASSLEKGFAYEQYF
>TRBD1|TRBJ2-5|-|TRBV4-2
TGTGCCAGCAGCCAAGCTGGACAGGGAACGGGTGAGACCCAGTACTTC
CASSQAGQGTGETQYF
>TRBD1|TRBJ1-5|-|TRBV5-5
TGTGCCAGCAGCCCACCGGGACAGGGGAATCAGCCCCAGCATTTT
CASSPPGQGNQPQHF
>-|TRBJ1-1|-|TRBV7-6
TGTGCCAGCACCGCTTCGCCACACGGAGATCTGAACACTGAAGCTTTCTTT
CASTASPHGDLNTEAFF
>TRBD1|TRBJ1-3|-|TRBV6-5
TGTGCCAGCAGACCCACGACAGGGGTGGCAAACACCATATATTTT
CASRPTTGVANTIYF
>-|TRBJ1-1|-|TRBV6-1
TGTGCCAGCAGTGAAGCAAGAAGGACCGGGGCTTCTTTTGGGGCTTTCTTT
CASSEARRTGASFGAFF
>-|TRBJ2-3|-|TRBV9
TGTGCCAGCAGCGTATTCGGGAGCGGCATCACAGATACGCAGTATTTT
CASSVFGSGITDTQYF
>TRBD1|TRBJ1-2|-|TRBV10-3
TGTGCCATCAGTGGATCCGACAGGGTAGGAGCGCATGGCTACACCTTC
CAISGSDRVGAHGYTF
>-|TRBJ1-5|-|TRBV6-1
TGTGCCAGCAAAACCCAGGGTGATAGCAATCAGCCCCAGCATTTT
CASKTQGDSNQPQHF
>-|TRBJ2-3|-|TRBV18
TGTGCCAGCTCACCACCGTCCGGGCCGAGGATGGATACGCAGTATTTT
CASSPPSGPRMDTQYF